These T cell receptor beta chains were read from a single sample in a study of OX40 agonist ivuxolimab in advanced cancers. This table comes from immunoSEQ multiplex PCR, and its TCRdb copy is limited to in-frame clones, with some not included. The table has about 44,000 clones, around 80% seen once; the top ten hold more than 9%. The sequencing here drew on CD4+ or CD8+ T cells sorted from blood, taken in a trial of the OX40 agonist ivuxolimab. The source is an adult with an advanced solid tumor such as melanoma, head and neck, liver or kidney cancer. CDR3s include the opening cysteine and the closing phenylalanine or tryptophan. Each record gives: J gene, CDR3 length, V gene, CDR3 protein.

J gene: TRBJ2-5
CDR3 length: 15
V gene: TRBV4-3
CDR3 protein: CASSQVGGRRETQYF

J gene: TRBJ2-5
CDR3 length: 16
V gene: TRBV5-6
CDR3 protein: CASSLLSGAFQETQYF

J gene: TRBJ1-3
CDR3 length: 16
V gene: TRBV27
CDR3 protein: CASSTRQGQFGNTIYF

J gene: TRBJ2-7
CDR3 length: 14
V gene: TRBV9
CDR3 protein: CASSPGAGSYEQYF

J gene: TRBJ2-7
CDR3 length: 15
V gene: TRBV7-2
CDR3 protein: CASSLAAVAAYEQYF

J gene: TRBJ2-2
CDR3 length: 13
V gene: TRBV7-2
CDR3 protein: CASSLVKGGELFF

J gene: TRBJ1-2
CDR3 length: 11
V gene: TRBV12-2
CDR3 protein: CASRPTYGYTF

J gene: TRBJ2-1
CDR3 length: 10
V gene: TRBV28
CDR3 protein: CASSIREQFF

J gene: TRBJ2-1
CDR3 length: 14
V gene: TRBV2
CDR3 protein: CAGGRADSYNEQFF

J gene: TRBJ1-4
CDR3 length: 16
V gene: TRBV5-1
CDR3 protein: CASSTGRGTTNEKLFF

J gene: TRBJ1-1
CDR3 length: 12
V gene: TRBV6-6
CDR3 protein: CASSFTEAEAFF

J gene: TRBJ2-5
CDR3 length: 13
V gene: TRBV19
CDR3 protein: CATGTGGFGTQYF

J gene: TRBJ2-7
CDR3 length: 16
V gene: TRBV27
CDR3 protein: CASSLSVKREGYEQYF

J gene: .
CDR3 length: 14
V gene: TRBV28
CDR3 protein: CASLLVQGSYEQYF

J gene: TRBJ2-1
CDR3 length: 15
V gene: TRBV18
CDR3 protein: CASSLLGGVSDEQFF

J gene: TRBJ2-7
CDR3 length: 11
V gene: TRBV20-1
CDR3 protein: CSTPSGYEQYF

J gene: TRBJ1-2
CDR3 length: 15
V gene: TRBV10-3
CDR3 protein: CAISESAGDVDGYTF

J gene: TRBJ1-1
CDR3 length: 10
V gene: TRBV20-1
CDR3 protein: CSVFGTEAFF

J gene: TRBJ2-7
CDR3 length: 16
V gene: TRBV4-1
CDR3 protein: CASSQERQSRSYEQYF

J gene: TRBJ1-2
CDR3 length: 15
V gene: TRBV28
CDR3 protein: CASTSDRDYNYGYTF

J gene: TRBJ2-3
CDR3 length: 13
V gene: TRBV28
CDR3 protein: CASSLTGPNTQYF

J gene: TRBJ2-6
CDR3 length: 16
V gene: TRBV5-6
CDR3 protein: CASRPTSGSGANVLTF

J gene: TRBJ2-2
CDR3 length: 14
V gene: TRBV28
CDR3 protein: CASSFTGVGGELFF

J gene: TRBJ2-3
CDR3 length: 15
V gene: TRBV29-1
CDR3 protein: CSITSGSYGTDTQYF

J gene: TRBJ2-3
CDR3 length: 14
V gene: TRBV19
CDR3 protein: CASSMNGRADTQYF

J gene: TRBJ2-6
CDR3 length: 15
V gene: TRBV4-1
CDR3 protein: CASSQAYSGANVLTF

J gene: TRBJ1-5
CDR3 length: 13
V gene: TRBV6-6
CDR3 protein: CASRSQGNQPQHF

J gene: TRBJ1-4
CDR3 length: 12
V gene: TRBV2
CDR3 protein: CASGGLDEKLFF

J gene: TRBJ1-3
CDR3 length: 15
V gene: TRBV6-6
CDR3 protein: CASSSTGLWGNTIYF

J gene: TRBJ1-1
CDR3 length: 18
V gene: TRBV9
CDR3 protein: CASSPWGRINSRNTEAFF

J gene: .
CDR3 length: 11
V gene: TRBV6-5
CDR3 protein: CASTYAHEQYF

J gene: TRBJ2-1
CDR3 length: 16
V gene: TRBV19
CDR3 protein: CASSIAGGVVYNEQFF

J gene: TRBJ2-7
CDR3 length: 15
V gene: TRBV9
CDR3 protein: CASSLRTGATYEQYF

J gene: TRBJ2-1
CDR3 length: 16
V gene: TRBV21-1
CDR3 protein: CASSKGLATSYNEQFF

J gene: TRBJ2-7
CDR3 length: 14
V gene: TRBV19
CDR3 protein: CASGSLAGAHEQYF

J gene: TRBJ1-1
CDR3 length: 15
V gene: TRBV18
CDR3 protein: CASSFSGQGNTEAFF

J gene: TRBJ1-1
CDR3 length: 13
V gene: TRBV30
CDR3 protein: CAWSLGTNTEAFF

J gene: TRBJ2-7
CDR3 length: 16
V gene: TRBV7-9
CDR3 protein: CASSLAVSGRALEQYF

J gene: TRBJ2-7
CDR3 length: 13
V gene: TRBV7-2
CDR3 protein: CASSSSVSKGQYF

J gene: TRBJ1-1
CDR3 length: 13
V gene: TRBV27
CDR3 protein: CASSGAENTEAFF

J gene: TRBJ1-2
CDR3 length: 15
V gene: TRBV28
CDR3 protein: CASSGGQGMGYGYTF

J gene: TRBJ1-2
CDR3 length: 13
V gene: TRBV19
CDR3 protein: CASKNGTTRGYTF

J gene: TRBJ2-5
CDR3 length: 16
V gene: TRBV5-4
CDR3 protein: CASSLGSSGPQETQYF

J gene: TRBJ1-1
CDR3 length: 12
V gene: TRBV7-2
CDR3 protein: CASSTGNTEAFF

J gene: TRBJ1-5
CDR3 length: 17
V gene: TRBV7-9
CDR3 protein: CASSLNPGQGYNQPQHF

J gene: TRBJ2-5
CDR3 length: 17
V gene: TRBV5-1
CDR3 protein: CASSFGLAVGYQETQYF